This passage covers 18 T cell receptor beta chains from one sample sequenced in a study of siplizumab effects on memory and regulatory T cells. The table came from immunoSEQ multiplex PCR; TCRdb's copy has only in-frame clones and leaves some out. The table includes some 100,000 clones, about 91% detected once. What was sequenced was Tregs sorted from blood. These receptors were obtained from a human donor in good health.

The chain is built from TRBV14 and TRBJ2-1; 14 nucleotides align to TRBD2. Trimming cost V 4 bases and J 0 bases; bases outside gene matches: 8. There are 19 residues in the CDR3. Germline loops: CDR1 SGHDN, CDR2 FVKESK. The CDR3 reads CASSPGLAGGWSSYNEQFF. The CDR3 nucleotides are TGTGCCAGCAGCCCTGGACTAGCGGGGGGCTGGAGCTCCTACAATGAGCAGTTCTTC.

The chain employs TRBV21-1 and TRBJ2-3; the D call of TRBD2 is as the table states it, not checked on the DNA. TRBV21-1 is tagged as a pseudogene. The CDR3 is 18 amino acids. The CDR3 loop reads CASSKAGASGASTDTQYF. In DNA form, the CDR3 reads TGTGCCAGCAGCAAAGCAGGGGCTAGCGGAGCGAGCACAGATACGCAGTATTTT.

In this sample, this clone turned up once. CDR3 amino acids: CASSQGGGRRTFF. CDR3 nucleotide sequence: TGTGCCAGCAGCCAAGGCGGGGGGCGACGAACTTTCTTT. The chain joins TRBV14 to TRBJ1-1, with D possibly TRBD1 on 6 matching bases. The V gene lost 1 base and the J gene lost 12 bases, with 15 bases spanning the gap. This CDR3 comprises 13 residues. CDR1 and CDR2 from the germline V gene are SGHDN and FVKESK. The variable domain in full, completed from reference TRBV14 and TRBJ1-1, reads EAGVTQFPSHSVIEKGQTVTLRCDPISGHDNLYWYRRVMGKEIKFLLHFVKESKQDESGMPNNRFLAERTGGTYSTLKVQPAELEDSGVYFCASSQGGGRRTFFGQGTRLTVV.

The gene calls are TRBV15 and TRBJ1-1; tentatively, D is TRBD1 (6 bases). The CDR3 loop spans 13 amino acids. Trimming took off 4 bases at V and 6 bases at J, with 12 bases between the two ends. Germline assignment: CDR1 LNHNV and CDR2 YYDKDF (reference sequence). CDR3 nucleotides: TGTGCCACCAGCATCAGCAGGGGACCTGAAGCTTTCTTT. Translation gives CATSISRGPEAFF. The variable domain in full, completed from reference TRBV15 and TRBJ1-1, reads DAMVIQNPRYQVTQFGKPVTLSCSQTLNHNVMYWYQQKSSQAPKLLFHYYDKDFNNEADTPDNFQSRRPNTSFCFLDIRSPGLGDTAMYLCATSISRGPEAFFGQGTRLTVV.

The chain recombines TRBV29-1 with TRBJ2-5; D is ambiguous. Germline CDR1 SQVTM, CDR2 ANQGSEA. The CDR3 covers 13 residues. The V and J ends lost 3 bases and 1 base respectively, with 9 bases between them. The CDR3 DNA sequence: TGCAGCGTTGAGGGCAACCTCCAAGAGACCCAGTACTTC. Amino acid sequence: CSVEGNLQETQYF.

V gene TRBV5-1 combines with J gene TRBJ1-3, with D perhaps TRBD1 (6 bases). Trimming took off 2 bases at V and 4 bases at J, with 10 bases between the two ends. The CDR3 contains 14 residues. CDR1 is SGHRS and CDR2 is YFSETQ in the germline V gene. The CDR3 sequence: CASSLGGTGNTIYF. For the CDR3, the DNA is TGCGCCAGCAGCTTAGGGGGGACCGGAAACACCATATATTTT. Combining the CDR3 with reference TRBV5-1 and TRBJ1-3 gives the whole variable domain KAGVTQTPRYLIKTRGQQVTLSCSPISGHRSVSWYQQTPGQGLQFLFEYFSETQRNKGNFPGRFSGRQFSNSRSEMNVSTLELGDSALYLCASSLGGTGNTIYFGEGSWLTVV.

V gene TRBV5-1 combines with J gene TRBJ2-5, with 7 bases fitting TRBD1. V was clipped by 4 bases and J by 3 bases; unmatched bases: 6. The CDR3 runs to 14 residues. Germline V gives CDR1 SGHRS, CDR2 YFSETQ. For the CDR3, the DNA is TGCGCCAGCAGCCCGGACAGGTGGAAAGAGACCCAGTACTTC. Amino acid sequence: CASSPDRWKETQYF. Filled out from reference TRBV5-1 and TRBJ2-5, the complete variable domain reads KAGVTQTPRYLIKTRGQQVTLSCSPISGHRSVSWYQQTPGQGLQFLFEYFSETQRNKGNFPGRFSGRQFSNSRSEMNVSTLELGDSALYLCASSPDRWKETQYFGPGTRLLVL.

The chain is built from TRBV5-1 and TRBJ2-5; 7 bases map to TRBD1. With V trimmed by 4 bases and J by 2 bases, 11 bases remained unmatched. The CDR3 loop spans 16 amino acids. The germline CDR1 and CDR2 sequences are SGHRS and YFSETQ. The CDR3 bases are TGCGCCAGCAGCAACCGGCCGACAGGGTGGCAAGAGACCCAGTACTTC. It specifies CASSNRPTGWQETQYF.

The chain joins TRBV9 to TRBJ1-3; TRBD1 agrees at 7 bases. Germline V gene sequence: CDR1 SGDLS, CDR2 YYNGEE. The CDR3 sequence is 15 residues long. V shed 3 bases and J 2 bases; nucleotides not matched to a gene: 5. CDR3 nucleotide sequence: TGTGCCAGCAGCGCCCAAGGGGGCGCTGGAAACACCATATATTTT. Translated: CASSAQGGAGNTIYF.

V and J are TRBV12-5 and TRBJ2-4; 9 nucleotides align to TRBD2. CDR3 size: 14 residues. Germline V gene lookup returns CDR1 LGHNT and CDR2 FRNRAP. The ends lost 6 bases at V and 4 bases at J; junction bases unmatched: 4. CDR3 region: CASGISGGKNIQYF. The CDR3 bases are TGTGCTAGTGGAATAAGCGGGGGGAAAAACATTCAGTACTTC.

This sequence joins TRBV29-1 and TRBJ2-5; tentative D call: TRBD2 (6 bases). V was cut by 5 bases and J by 7 bases, with 17 bases left in between. The CDR3 sequence is 13 residues long. Germline lookup yields CDR1 SQVTM and CDR2 ANQGSEA. DNA for the CDR3: TGCAGCGTTAGAGGGACGGTGCGGGGGACCCAGTACTTC. It yields the protein CSVRGTVRGTQYF.

The genes are TRBV7-8 and TRBJ2-1, with 8 nucleotides matching TRBD2. Germline loops: CDR1 SGHVS, CDR2 FQNEAQ. Trimming at V came to 4 bases and at J to 7 bases, leaving 12 bases not matched to a gene. The CDR3 length is 16 residues. In DNA form, the CDR3 reads TGTGCCAGCAGCTGGAGGGGGGGACTAGACGTAAATGAGCAGTTCTTC. The encoded protein is CASSWRGGLDVNEQFF.

The rearrangement joins TRBV5-1 to TRBJ2-1; tentative D call: TRBD2 (5 bases). The V and J ends lost 1 base and 7 bases respectively, with 6 bases between them. This CDR3 is 12 amino acids long. Germline CDR1 is SGHRS and CDR2 is YFSETQ. The CDR3 nucleotides are TGCGCCAGCAGCTTGACGGGGAATGAGCAGTTCTTC. This translates into CASSLTGNEQFF.

The genes are TRBV19 and TRBJ2-1, with D uncertain. The CDR3 totals 13 residues. V was clipped by 2 bases and J by 5 bases, with 7 bases between them. Per the germline V gene, CDR1 is LNHDA and CDR2 is SQIVND (reference sequence). CDR3 protein: CASSIWSDNEQFF. The CDR3 bases are TGTGCCAGTAGTATATGGTCTGACAATGAGCAGTTCTTC.

This clone occurred once. The chain joins TRBV9 to TRBJ2-5; D is tentatively TRBD1 or TRBD2 (5 bases each). CDR1 and CDR2 from the germline V gene are SGDLS and YYNGEE. The CDR3 covers 14 residues. V shed 7 bases and J shed 3 bases, with 16 bases lying between them. The CDR3 bases are TGTGCCAGCGTTTCAGGGACGGCCGAAGAGACCCAGTACTTC. Translated: CASVSGTAEETQYF.

The table lists this clone with a count of one. The chain combines TRBV19 with TRBJ2-7; D not resolved. V was clipped by 6 bases and J by 4 bases, with 13 bases between them. Germline CDR1 and CDR2: LNHDA and SQIVND (reference sequence). There are 13 residues in the CDR3. CDR3 nucleotides: TGTGCCAGTAGCAGGTCGGCGGTGTACGAGCAGTACTTC. It codes for CASSRSAVYEQYF.

This clone came up once. The J gene is TRBJ1-5, the V gene TRBV2, with 7 bases aligning to TRBD1. CDR1 is SNHLY, CDR2 FYNNEI, per germline. This CDR3 contains 16 residues. V lost 4 bases to trimming and J lost 3 bases; unmatched junction nucleotides: 9. The CDR3 nucleotides are TGTGCCAGCAGTGCCGCGACAGGGTATTCCAATCAGCCCCAGCATTTT. Its protein product is CASSAATGYSNQPQHF.

The genes are TRBV19 and TRBJ1-4, with a weak D call TRBD1 (6 bases). This CDR3 region has 15 residues. Trimming shortened V by 6 bases and J by 2 bases, and 13 bases separated the two germline ends. Germline V gene lookup returns CDR1 LNHDA and CDR2 SQIVND (reference sequence). CDR3 DNA sequence: TGTGCCAGTAGAACAGGGAGTGGCACTAATGAAAAACTGTTTTTT. It specifies CASRTGSGTNEKLFF.